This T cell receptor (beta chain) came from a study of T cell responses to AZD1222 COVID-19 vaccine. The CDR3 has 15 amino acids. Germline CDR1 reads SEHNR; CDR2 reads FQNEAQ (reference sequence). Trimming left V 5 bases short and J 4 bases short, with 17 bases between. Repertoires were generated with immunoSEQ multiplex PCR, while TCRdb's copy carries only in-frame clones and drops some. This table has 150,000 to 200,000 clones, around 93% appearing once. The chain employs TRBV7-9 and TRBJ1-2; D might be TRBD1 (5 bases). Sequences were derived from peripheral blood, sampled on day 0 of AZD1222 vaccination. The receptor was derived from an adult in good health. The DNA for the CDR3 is TGTGCCAGCAGCATGGGACCCGCCGAATCCTATGGCTACACCTTC. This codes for CASSMGPAESYGYTF.